This T cell receptor (beta chain) was identified during a study of control samples from healthy donors and cancer patients. Some clones are missing from TCRdb's copy, which holds only in-frame ones; the method was immunoSEQ multiplex PCR. The top ten hold approximately 6% of the sample, which has 150,000 to 180,000 clones, 94% seen once. The CDR3 is made up of 14 amino acids. V gave up 5 bases and J gave up 4 bases; unmatched junction bases: 2. Germline V gene sequence: CDR1 MNHNS, CDR2 SASEGT. Sequencing used blood. This TCR came from a man between 35 and 55 years old in good health. The chain links TRBV6-1 to TRBJ1-4; the match to TRBD1 covers 9 bases. This chain's CDR3 is CASSSTGGNEKLFF. The CDR3 region has the DNA TGTGCCAGCAGTTCGACAGGGGGTAATGAAAAACTGTTTTTT.